The 7 T cell receptor beta chains reported below all come from one sample, sequenced in a study of PD-1 blockade in classical Hodgkin lymphoma. Every patient had relapsed following autologous stem cell transplantation, and cohorts differed in brentuximab vedotin exposure. Magnetic negative selection isolated CD8+ T cells from thawed PBMCs. The repertoire was sequenced with immunoSEQ multiplex PCR; TCRdb's copy has only in-frame clones and lacks some. The sample has a few thousand clones, 72% seen once; the top ten hold around 9.9%. The sample consisted of CD8+ T cells from blood, taken at baseline. All receptors come from a human donor with classical Hodgkin lymphoma.

This clone has more than one count but fewer than ten. DNA of the CDR3: TGTGCCAGCAGCGTAGTAGCTTTGGACTATGGCTACACCTTC. Translating gives CASSVVALDYGYTF. The rearrangement joins TRBV9 to TRBJ1-2; no clear D. Trimming removed 0 bases at V and 3 bases at J, with 9 bases between. Germline-derived CDR1 and CDR2 are SGDLS and YYNGEE. This CDR3 has 14 residues.

The chain recombines TRBV27 with TRBJ1-1; possibly TRBD1 for D (6 bases). CDR1 MNHEY and CDR2 SMNVEV come from the germline V gene (reference sequence). The CDR3 is 13 amino acids. Trimming removed 6 bases at V and 1 base at J, with 9 bases between. The CDR3 loop is CASSQDRNTEAFF. CDR3 sequence (DNA): TGTGCCAGCAGCCAGGACAGGAACACTGAAGCTTTCTTT.

V is TRBV9 and J is TRBJ2-7; 7 positions agree with TRBD1. The length of the CDR3 is 13 residues. Germline V lookup: CDR1 SGDLS, CDR2 YYNGEE. Losses at the gene ends were 0 bases for V and 6 bases for J; bases not matched to a gene: 3. For the CDR3, the DNA is TGTGCCAGCAGCGTAGCGGACAGGAGCGAGCAGTACTTC. It specifies CASSVADRSEQYF.

V and J are TRBV2 and TRBJ2-3, with D unclear. V was trimmed by 3 bases and J by 4 bases, leaving 8 bases between them. Germline loops: CDR1 SNHLY, CDR2 FYNNEI. The CDR3 length is 13 residues. CDR3 in amino acids: CASSDARSDTQYF. CDR3 DNA: TGTGCCAGCAGTGATGCCCGGTCAGATACGCAGTATTTT.

The gene calls are TRBV7-9 and TRBJ2-5; D remains ambiguous. V was clipped by 3 bases and J by 5 bases, with 10 bases between them. Germline lookup yields CDR1 SEHNR and CDR2 FQNEAQ (reference sequence). The CDR3 length is 13 residues. DNA of the CDR3: TGTGCCAGCAGCTTTCTCAGTCCTGAGACCCAGTACTTC. This codes for CASSFLSPETQYF.

The chain recombines TRBV4-3 with TRBJ2-3; 8 nucleotides agree with TRBD2. CDR3 size: 16 residues. Germline V gene sequence: CDR1 LGHNA, CDR2 YSLEER. V trimming: 4 bases; J trimming: 2 bases; junction bases outside the gene matches: 8. CDR3 loop: CASSPSGGFFTDTQYF. The CDR3, as DNA: TGCGCCAGCAGCCCGAGCGGGGGATTCTTCACAGATACGCAGTATTTT.

This sequence joins TRBV5-1 and TRBJ2-7; no clear D. Trimming took off 4 bases at V and 2 bases at J, with 10 bases between the two ends. The CDR3 contains 13 residues. From germline, CDR1 is SGHRS and CDR2 YFSETQ. Written as DNA, the CDR3 is TGCGCCAGCAGCCTAGGACGGCCCTACGAGCAGTACTTC. Its protein product is CASSLGRPYEQYF.